The TCR beta chain described here comes from a study of shared clonotypes between healthy human individuals. The overall study: Three plates were used per donor for CD4 naive, three for CD4 memory, two for CD8 naive and one for CD8 memory.

Concerning this clone: Its antigen is undetermined.

Over several immunoSEQ plates, each subset's genomic DNA was distributed in even portions. Data came from immunoSEQ multiplex PCR; TCRdb stores just in-frame clones and leaves some out. The sample records under 2,000,000 clones, around 96% being singletons. Germline CDR1 is SGHRS and CDR2 is YFSETQ. J lost 6 bases, V lost 4 bases, and 7 bases had no gene match. The CDR3 contains 14 residues. Findings and caveats of the study: Naive subsets generally exceeded memory subsets in estimated richness.

Naivety among CD8 cells was defined by CD45RO negativity and positive CCR7 selection, thereby excluding terminally differentiated effector memory CD45RA+ cells. Every donor was a Caucasian adult from Nashville, Tennessee. Material for sequencing was naive CD8+ T cells sorted from blood. This chain uses TRBV5-1 with TRBJ2-1, with 7 bases lining up with TRBD1. This receptor was identified in a man aged 18 to 29 in good health. The CDR3 DNA reads as TGCGCCAGCAGCCGACTCGACAGGGTCAATGAGCAGTTCTTC. Protein: CASSRLDRVNEQFF.